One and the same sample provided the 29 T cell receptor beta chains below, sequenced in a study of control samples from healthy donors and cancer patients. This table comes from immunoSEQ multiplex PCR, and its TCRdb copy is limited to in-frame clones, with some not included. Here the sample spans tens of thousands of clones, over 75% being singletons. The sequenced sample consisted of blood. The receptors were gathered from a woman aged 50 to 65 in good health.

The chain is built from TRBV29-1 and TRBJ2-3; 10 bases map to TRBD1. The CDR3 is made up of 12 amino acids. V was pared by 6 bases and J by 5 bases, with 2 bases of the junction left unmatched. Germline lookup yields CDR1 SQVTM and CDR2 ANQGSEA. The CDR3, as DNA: TGCAGCGTGGACAGGGGGGGAGATACGCAGTATTTT. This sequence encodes CSVDRGGDTQYF.

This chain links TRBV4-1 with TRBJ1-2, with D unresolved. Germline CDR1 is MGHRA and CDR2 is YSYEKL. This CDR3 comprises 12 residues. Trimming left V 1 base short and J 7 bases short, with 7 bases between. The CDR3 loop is CASSQGEGGYTF. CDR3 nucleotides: TGCGCCAGCAGCCAAGGAGAAGGTGGCTACACCTTC.

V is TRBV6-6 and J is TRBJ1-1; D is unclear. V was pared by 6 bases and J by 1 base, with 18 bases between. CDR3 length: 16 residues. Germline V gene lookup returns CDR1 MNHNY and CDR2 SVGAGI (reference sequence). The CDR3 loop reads CASRPNEGWGNTEAFF. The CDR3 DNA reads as TGTGCCAGCAGACCAAATGAGGGTTGGGGGAACACTGAAGCTTTCTTT.

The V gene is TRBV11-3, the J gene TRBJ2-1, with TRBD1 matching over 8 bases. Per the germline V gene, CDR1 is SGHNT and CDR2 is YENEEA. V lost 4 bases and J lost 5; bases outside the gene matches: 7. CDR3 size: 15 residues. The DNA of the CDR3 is TGTGCCAGCAGCTCTCTCCGGGACAGGAACAATGAGCAGTTCTTC. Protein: CASSSLRDRNNEQFF.

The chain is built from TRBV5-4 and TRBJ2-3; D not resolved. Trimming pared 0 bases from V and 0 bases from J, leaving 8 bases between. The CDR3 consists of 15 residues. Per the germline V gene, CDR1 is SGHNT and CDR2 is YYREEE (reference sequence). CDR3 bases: TGTGCCAGCAGCTTGGTACAGACTAGCACAGATACGCAGTATTTT. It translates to CASSLVQTSTDTQYF.

DNA for the CDR3: TGTGCCTCGAACCCGACGGGGGGCCCCACAGATACGCAGTATTTT. Translating it yields CASNPTGGPTDTQYF. V and J are TRBV30 and TRBJ2-3, with D possibly matching TRBD2 (7 bases). Trimming removed 7 bases from V and 2 bases from J, with 19 bases in between. The germline gives CDR1 GTSNPN, CDR2 SVGIG (reference sequence). The CDR3 has 15 residues.

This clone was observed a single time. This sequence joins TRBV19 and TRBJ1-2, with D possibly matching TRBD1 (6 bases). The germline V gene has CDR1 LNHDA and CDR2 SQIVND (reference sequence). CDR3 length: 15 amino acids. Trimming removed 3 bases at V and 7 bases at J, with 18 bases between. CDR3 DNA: TGTGCCAGTAGTATTGGTAGGGGGGAAGGATCTGGCTACACCTTC. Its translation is CASSIGRGEGSGYTF.

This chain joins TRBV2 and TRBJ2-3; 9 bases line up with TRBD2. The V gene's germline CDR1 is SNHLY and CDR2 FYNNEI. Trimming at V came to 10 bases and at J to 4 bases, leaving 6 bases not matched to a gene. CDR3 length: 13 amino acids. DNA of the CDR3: TGTGCCAACCTAAGGACTAGCGCAGATACGCAGTATTTT. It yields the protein CANLRTSADTQYF.

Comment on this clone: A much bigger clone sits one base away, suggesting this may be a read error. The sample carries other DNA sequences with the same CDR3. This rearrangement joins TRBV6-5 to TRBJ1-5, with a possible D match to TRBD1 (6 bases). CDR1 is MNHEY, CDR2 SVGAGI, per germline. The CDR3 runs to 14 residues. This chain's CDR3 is CASSYPGADQPQHF. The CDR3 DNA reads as TGTGCTAGCAGTTACCCGGGGGCCGATCAGCCCCAGCATTTT.

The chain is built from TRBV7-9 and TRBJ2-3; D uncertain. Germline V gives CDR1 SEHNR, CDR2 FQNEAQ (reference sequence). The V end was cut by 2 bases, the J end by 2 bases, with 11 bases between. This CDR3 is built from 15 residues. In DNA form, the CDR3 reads TGTGCCAGCAGCTTAAGTGGAAGCCCCACAGATACGCAGTATTTT. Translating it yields CASSLSGSPTDTQYF.

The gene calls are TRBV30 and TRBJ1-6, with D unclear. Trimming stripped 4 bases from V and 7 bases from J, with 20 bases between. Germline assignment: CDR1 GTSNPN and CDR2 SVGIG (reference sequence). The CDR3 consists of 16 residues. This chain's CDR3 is CAWNDFKRTVNSPLHF. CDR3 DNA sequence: TGTGCCTGGAATGACTTTAAGAGGACTGTGAATTCACCCCTCCACTTT.

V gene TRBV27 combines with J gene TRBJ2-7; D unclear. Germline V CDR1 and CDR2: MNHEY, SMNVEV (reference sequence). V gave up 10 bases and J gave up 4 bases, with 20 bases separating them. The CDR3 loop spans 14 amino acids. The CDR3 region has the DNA TGTGCCACCGATGGAAGGCCAGCTTCGTACGAGCAGTACTTC. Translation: CATDGRPASYEQYF.

DNA for the CDR3: TGTGCCAGCTCACAGACAGGGGAAGGCTGGGATACGCAGTATTTT. Amino acid sequence: CASSQTGEGWDTQYF. The genes are TRBV18 and TRBJ2-3, with TRBD1 identical over 8 bases. V lost 4 bases, J lost 6 bases, and 9 bases stayed unmatched. The CDR3 sequence is 15 residues long. CDR1 KGHSH and CDR2 LQKENI come from the germline V gene. The complete variable domain, with remaining parts taken from reference TRBV18 and TRBJ2-3, reads NAGVMQNPRHLVRRRGQEARLRCSPMKGHSHVYWYRQLPEEGLKFMVYLQKENIIDESGMPKERFSAEFPKEGPSILRIQQVVRGDSAAYFCASSQTGEGWDTQYFGPGTRLTVL.

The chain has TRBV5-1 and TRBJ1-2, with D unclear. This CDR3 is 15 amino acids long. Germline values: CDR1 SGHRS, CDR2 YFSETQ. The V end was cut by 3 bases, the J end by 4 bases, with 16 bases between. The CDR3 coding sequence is TGCGCCAGCAGCTCCTCGCCTGACGCGGGCTATGGCTACACCTTC. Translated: CASSSSPDAGYGYTF.

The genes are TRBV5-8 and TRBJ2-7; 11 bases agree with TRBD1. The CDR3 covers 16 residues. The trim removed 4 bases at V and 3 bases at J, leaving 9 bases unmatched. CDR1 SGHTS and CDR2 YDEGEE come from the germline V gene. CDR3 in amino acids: CASSNGQGALSYEQYF. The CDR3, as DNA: TGTGCCAGCAGCAATGGACAGGGGGCGCTGAGCTACGAGCAGTACTTC.

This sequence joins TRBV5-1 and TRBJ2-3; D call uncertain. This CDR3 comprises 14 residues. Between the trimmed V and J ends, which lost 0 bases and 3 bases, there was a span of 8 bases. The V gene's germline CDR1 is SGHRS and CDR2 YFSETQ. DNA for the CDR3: TGCGCCAGCAGCTTGGATTGGGAAACAGATACGCAGTATTTT. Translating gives CASSLDWETDTQYF.

In DNA form, the CDR3 reads TGTGCCAGCAGTGAAGACGGGGGGGCGTTCGAGCAGTACTTC. It translates to CASSEDGGAFEQYF. The V and J genes are TRBV2 and TRBJ2-7, with 8 nucleotides matching TRBD2. The junction had 5 bases not matched to a gene; V was cut back by 1 base and J by 6 bases. CDR1 and CDR2 (germline): SNHLY, FYNNEI. This CDR3 spans 14 amino acids.

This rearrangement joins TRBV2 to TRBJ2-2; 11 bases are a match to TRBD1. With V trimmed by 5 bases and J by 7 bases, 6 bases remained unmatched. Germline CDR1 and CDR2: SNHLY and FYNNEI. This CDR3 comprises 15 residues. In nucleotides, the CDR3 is TGTGCCAGCAGTCGGACAGGGGGCATTGGCGGGGAGCTGTTTTTT. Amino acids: CASSRTGGIGGELFF.

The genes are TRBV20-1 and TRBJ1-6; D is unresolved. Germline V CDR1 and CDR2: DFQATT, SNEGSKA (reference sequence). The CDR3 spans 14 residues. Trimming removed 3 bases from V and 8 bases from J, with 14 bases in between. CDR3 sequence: CSASRGQQDSPLHF. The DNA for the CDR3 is TGCAGTGCTAGTAGAGGGCAGCAGGATTCACCCCTCCACTTT.

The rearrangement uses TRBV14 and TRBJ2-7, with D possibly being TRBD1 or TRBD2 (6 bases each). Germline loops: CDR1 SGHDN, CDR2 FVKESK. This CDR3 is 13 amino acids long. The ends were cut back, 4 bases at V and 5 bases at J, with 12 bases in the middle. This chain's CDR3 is CASSRGASNEQYF. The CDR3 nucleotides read TGTGCCAGCAGCCGGGGGGCTTCGAACGAGCAGTACTTC.

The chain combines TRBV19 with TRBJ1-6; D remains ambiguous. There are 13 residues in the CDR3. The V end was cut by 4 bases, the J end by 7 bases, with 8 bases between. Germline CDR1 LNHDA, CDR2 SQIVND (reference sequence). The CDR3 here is CASSTTRNSPLHF. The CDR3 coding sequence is TGTGCCAGTAGTACCACAAGAAATTCACCCCTCCACTTT.

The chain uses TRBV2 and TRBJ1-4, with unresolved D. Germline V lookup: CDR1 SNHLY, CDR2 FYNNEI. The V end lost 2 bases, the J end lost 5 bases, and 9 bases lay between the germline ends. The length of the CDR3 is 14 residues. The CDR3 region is CASSEFSPNEKLFF. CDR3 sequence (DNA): TGTGCCAGCAGTGAATTTTCCCCAAATGAAAAACTGTTTTTT.

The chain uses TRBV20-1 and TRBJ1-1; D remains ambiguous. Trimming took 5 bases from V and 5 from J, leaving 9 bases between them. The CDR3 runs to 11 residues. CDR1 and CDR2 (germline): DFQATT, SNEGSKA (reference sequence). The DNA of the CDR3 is TGCAGTGCTCTTATTAGTACTGAAGCTTTCTTT. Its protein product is CSALISTEAFF.

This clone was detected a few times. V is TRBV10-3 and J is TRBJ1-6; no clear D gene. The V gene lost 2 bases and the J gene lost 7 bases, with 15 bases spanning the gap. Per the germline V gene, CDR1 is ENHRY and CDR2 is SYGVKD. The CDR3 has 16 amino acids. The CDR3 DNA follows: TGTGCCATCAGTGAGGGGCAGTTAAATGGGAATTCACCCCTCCACTTT. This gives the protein CAISEGQLNGNSPLHF.

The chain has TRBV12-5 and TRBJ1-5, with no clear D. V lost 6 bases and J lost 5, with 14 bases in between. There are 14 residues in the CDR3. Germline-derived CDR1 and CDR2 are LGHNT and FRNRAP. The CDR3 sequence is CASGPGFSDQPQHF. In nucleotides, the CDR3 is TGTGCTAGTGGCCCGGGATTCTCCGATCAGCCCCAGCATTTT.

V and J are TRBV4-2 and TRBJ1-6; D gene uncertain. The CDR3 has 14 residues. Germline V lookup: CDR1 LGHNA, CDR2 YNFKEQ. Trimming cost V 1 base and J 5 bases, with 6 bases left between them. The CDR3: CASSQGGDNSPLHF. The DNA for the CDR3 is TGTGCCAGCAGCCAAGGAGGCGATAATTCACCCCTCCACTTT.

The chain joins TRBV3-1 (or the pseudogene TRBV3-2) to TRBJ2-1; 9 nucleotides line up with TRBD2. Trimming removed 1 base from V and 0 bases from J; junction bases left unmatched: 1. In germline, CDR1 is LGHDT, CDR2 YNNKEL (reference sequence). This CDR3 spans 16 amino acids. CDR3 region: CASSQVRGGSYNEQFF. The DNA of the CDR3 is TGTGCCAGCAGCCAAGTGCGGGGGGGCTCCTACAATGAGCAGTTCTTC.

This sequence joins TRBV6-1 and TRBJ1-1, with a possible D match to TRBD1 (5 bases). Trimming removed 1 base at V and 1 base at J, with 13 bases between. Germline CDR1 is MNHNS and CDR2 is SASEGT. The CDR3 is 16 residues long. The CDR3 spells CASSEGGRVSNTEAFF. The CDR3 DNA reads TGTGCCAGCAGTGAAGGGGGCAGGGTGTCGAACACTGAAGCTTTCTTT.

CDR3: CASSQGTGNTIYF. The CDR3 DNA sequence: TGTGCCAGCTCCCAGGGTACTGGAAACACCATATATTTT. V is TRBV19 and J is TRBJ1-3; D perhaps matches TRBD1 (5 bases). V dropped 9 bases and J dropped 2 bases, with 11 bases sitting between them. CDR3 length: 13 residues. Germline assignment: CDR1 LNHDA and CDR2 SQIVND (reference sequence).